This is a list of T cell receptor beta chains from one sample in a study of blood T cell repertoires in COVID-19. Libraries were prepared by immunoSEQ multiplex PCR; TCRdb keeps only in-frame clonotypes and omits some of them. The sample shows over 90,000 clones, approximately 91% of them seen only once. The sample taken for sequencing was peripheral blood. Receptors originate from a man younger than 35 with acute or convalescent COVID-19. Each CDR3 is given with its conserved first and last residue. Each record gives: D gene, V gene, J gene, clone size, CDR3 DNA, CDR3 protein. A D gene is named only where the DNA matches it firmly. The listing skips clone size in some rows; elsewhere it reads once, few, many or a size class.

D: NA; V: TRBV4-1; J: TRBJ1-1; size: NA; DNA: TGCGCCAGCAGCCAAGATGGGCCAGCTTTCTTT; CDR3: CASSQDGPAFF
D: NA; V: TRBV25-1; J: TRBJ1-2; size: NA; DNA: TGTGCCAGTAGGGGGTTAACCAGCAGAGGTTATGGCTACACCTTC; CDR3: CASRGLTSRGYGYTF
D: NA; V: TRBV5-6; J: TRBJ1-5; size: few; DNA: TGTGCCAGCAGCTTGTTACAGGGATATCAGCCCCAGCATTTT; CDR3: CASSLLQGYQPQHF
D: TRBD2; V: TRBV24-1; J: TRBJ2-1; size: NA; DNA: TGTGCCACCAGTGATATGACTAGCGGGAGCTATGAGCAGTTCTTC; CDR3: CATSDMTSGSYEQFF
D: NA; V: TRBV19; J: TRBJ1-5; size: NA; DNA: TGTGCCAGTAGTATCCCAGGGGTGGGTCAGCCCCAGCATTTT; CDR3: CASSIPGVGQPQHF
D: NA; V: TRBV3-1/TRBV3-2; J: TRBJ1-5; size: once; DNA: TGTGCCAGCAGCCAAGATGCGACAGTTAATCAGCCCCAGCATTTT; CDR3: CASSQDATVNQPQHF
D: NA; V: TRBV3-1/TRBV3-2; J: TRBJ2-7; size: NA; DNA: TGTGCCAGCAGCCTGGACAGCCAGAGCGTGGAGCAGTACTTC; CDR3: CASSLDSQSVEQYF
D: NA; V: TRBV19; J: TRBJ1-5; size: NA; DNA: TGTGCCAGTAGTATAATGACAGTCGGCAATCAGCCCCAGCATTTT; CDR3: CASSIMTVGNQPQHF
D: TRBD1; V: TRBV5-1; J: TRBJ2-7; size: NA; DNA: TGCGCCAGCAGCTCGGGACAGGTCCCGGCCTACGAGCAGTACTTC; CDR3: CASSSGQVPAYEQYF
D: TRBD1; V: TRBV11-2; J: TRBJ1-4; size: NA; DNA: TGTGCCAGCACCCAGCCGGGACAGGGGGGAAAACTGTTTTTT; CDR3: CASTQPGQGGKLFF
D: TRBD1; V: TRBV4-1; J: TRBJ1-6; size: NA; DNA: TGCGCCAGCAGCCAAGACCAGGGGGCCACAGGTTCACCCCTCCACTTT; CDR3: CASSQDQGATGSPLHF
D: TRBD1; V: TRBV25-1; J: TRBJ1-2; size: NA; DNA: TGTGCCAGCAGTGAATCCTCAGGGGGCGAGTATGGCTACACCTTC; CDR3: CASSESSGGEYGYTF
D: NA; V: TRBV7-8; J: TRBJ2-1; size: NA; DNA: TGTGCCAGCAGCCCCAGGCGGGTAGGAACTCTCCTATTCTCCTACAATGAGCAGTTCTTC; CDR3: CASSPRRVGTLLFSYNEQFF
D: NA; V: TRBV3-1/TRBV3-2; J: TRBJ2-1; size: NA; DNA: TGTGCCAGCAGCCCCCGGGTAGCGCACCACCTTAGGGAGCAGTTCTTC; CDR3: CASSPRVAHHLREQFF
D: NA; V: TRBV5-6; J: TRBJ1-2; size: NA; DNA: TGTGCCAGCAGCTTTGGGCAGGGGCATGGCTACACCTTC; CDR3: CASSFGQGHGYTF
D: TRBD1; V: TRBV4-1; J: TRBJ2-3; size: few; DNA: TGCGCCAGCAGCCAAAGGGGGCCTTCAGATACGCAGTATTTT; CDR3: CASSQRGPSDTQYF
D: NA; V: TRBV27; J: TRBJ1-6; size: NA; DNA: TGTGCCAGCAGTTTATTTCCTGATTCACCCCTCCACTTT; CDR3: CASSLFPDSPLHF
D: TRBD1; V: TRBV24-1; J: TRBJ1-2; size: NA; DNA: TGTGCCACCAGTGTAGGGGGGACAGGCTCCTCCTATGGCTACACCTTC; CDR3: CATSVGGTGSSYGYTF
D: TRBD1; V: TRBV6-5; J: TRBJ2-3; size: once; DNA: TGTGCCAGCAGCCTAGACAGGGTGCAATCGTATTTT; CDR3: CASSLDRVQSYF
D: NA; V: TRBV12-3/TRBV12-4; J: TRBJ1-2; size: NA; DNA: TGTGCCAGCAGCGAGGGGGGGAACTATGGCTACACCTTC; CDR3: CASSEGGNYGYTF
D: TRBD1; V: TRBV15; J: TRBJ1-5; size: NA; DNA: TGTGCCGCAGGGGGAGACAATCAGCCCCAGCATTTT; CDR3: CAAGGDNQPQHF
D: NA; V: TRBV19; J: TRBJ2-1; size: NA; DNA: TGTGCCAGTAGTATTCCGGCGGTGAACAATGAGCAGTTCTTC; CDR3: CASSIPAVNNEQFF
D: TRBD2; V: TRBV6-5; J: TRBJ2-1; size: NA; DNA: TGTGCCAGCAGTTACTCTAGCGGGGGGGCAGGTGAGCAGTTCTTC; CDR3: CASSYSSGGAGEQFF
D: NA; V: TRBV18; J: TRBJ1-1; size: NA; DNA: TGTGCCAGCTCACCAGGCAGAACGAACACTGAAGCTTTCTTT; CDR3: CASSPGRTNTEAFF
D: NA; V: TRBV5-1; J: TRBJ1-4; size: NA; DNA: TGCGCCAGCAGCTTGGGGGACACAGCTCAAAGAGAAGAAAAACTGTTTTTT; CDR3: CASSLGDTAQREEKLFF
D: NA; V: TRBV3-1/TRBV3-2; J: TRBJ1-3; size: NA; DNA: TGTGCCAGCAGCCCCTGGGGGGGGCAGTCTGGAAACACCATATATTTT; CDR3: CASSPWGGQSGNTIYF
D: NA; V: TRBV6-5; J: TRBJ1-2; size: NA; DNA: TGTGCCAGCGCTCAGGCCAACCGGGGGGGCTACACCTTC; CDR3: CASAQANRGGYTF
D: TRBD1; V: TRBV25-1; J: TRBJ1-6; size: NA; DNA: TGTGCCAGCAATACAATAACAGGGGATTCACCCCTCCACTTT; CDR3: CASNTITGDSPLHF
D: NA; V: TRBV19; J: TRBJ2-1; size: NA; DNA: TGTGCCAGTAGTACGGTCGGGGGACCTGAGCAGTTCTTC; CDR3: CASSTVGGPEQFF
D: TRBD1; V: TRBV6-5; J: TRBJ2-3; size: NA; DNA: TGTGCCAGCAGATACCTGACAGGGCTAAGCACAGATACGCAGTATTTT; CDR3: CASRYLTGLSTDTQYF
D: NA; V: TRBV6-5; J: TRBJ2-4; size: NA; DNA: TGTGCCACACAGCCTCCAGGGTATGAAAACATTCAGTACTTC; CDR3: CATQPPGYENIQYF
D: NA; V: TRBV19; J: TRBJ2-5; size: NA; DNA: TGTGCCAGTAGCCCTCAGGCAGTAGAGACCCAGTACTTC; CDR3: CASSPQAVETQYF
D: NA; V: TRBV7-6; J: TRBJ2-2; size: NA; DNA: TGTGCCAGCAGCTTAAGGACTGGAAACACCGGGGAGCTGTTTTTT; CDR3: CASSLRTGNTGELFF
D: NA; V: TRBV4-1; J: TRBJ1-2; size: NA; DNA: TGCGCCAGCAGCCAAGATAGGGAGGTAGCTAACTATGGCTACACCTTC; CDR3: CASSQDREVANYGYTF
D: TRBD2; V: TRBV30; J: TRBJ2-7; size: once; DNA: TGTGCCTGGAGTGGGCTAGCGGGAGCGAACTACGAGCAGTACTTC; CDR3: CAWSGLAGANYEQYF
D: TRBD1; V: TRBV28; J: TRBJ1-2; size: NA; DNA: TGTGCCAGCAGCAGGACAGGGGGTGGCTACACCTTC; CDR3: CASSRTGGGYTF
D: TRBD1; V: TRBV28; J: TRBJ2-1; size: once; DNA: TGTGCCAGCAGTTTTCGGGACAGGGGGCGCGAAAATGAGCAGTTCTTC; CDR3: CASSFRDRGRENEQFF
D: NA; V: TRBV28; J: TRBJ1-2; size: NA; DNA: TGTGCCAGCATTAGAGGGGCTGGCCCGGGGGGCTATGGCTACACCTTC; CDR3: CASIRGAGPGGYGYTF
D: TRBD2; V: TRBV4-1; J: TRBJ2-7; size: NA; DNA: TGCGCCAGCAGCCAAGAGGCTAGCGGGAGAGTAAGAGGGTCCTACGAGCAGTACTTC; CDR3: CASSQEASGRVRGSYEQYF
D: NA; V: TRBV21-1; J: TRBJ1-4; size: NA; DNA: TGTGCCAGCAGCAAAGAAGGGGACAGGGGGAATGAAAAACTGTTTTTT; CDR3: CASSKEGDRGNEKLFF
D: TRBD2; V: TRBV25-1; J: TRBJ2-2; size: once; DNA: TGTGCCAGCAGTGAACTAGCGGCCAACACCGGGGAGCTGTTTTTT; CDR3: CASSELAANTGELFF
D: NA; V: TRBV5-5; J: TRBJ1-2; size: once; DNA: TGTGCCAGCAGCTTGATTTTTTCAGGGGCTGACTATGGCTACACCTTC; CDR3: CASSLIFSGADYGYTF
D: TRBD1; V: TRBV3-1/TRBV3-2; J: TRBJ1-1; size: NA; DNA: TGTGCCAGCAGCCAGGGACAGACTGAAGCTTTCTTT; CDR3: CASSQGQTEAFF
D: NA; V: TRBV5-1; J: TRBJ2-2; size: NA; DNA: TGCGCCAGCAGCTTGGCGGCCGGGGAGCTGTTTTTT; CDR3: CASSLAAGELFF
D: TRBD1; V: TRBV5-1; J: TRBJ1-1; size: NA; DNA: TGCGCCAGCAGCCCGACAGGGACGAACACTGAAGCTTTCTTT; CDR3: CASSPTGTNTEAFF
D: NA; V: TRBV5-6; J: TRBJ1-5; size: NA; DNA: TGTGCCAGCAGCTCTTTGAATCAGCCCCAGCATTTT; CDR3: CASSSLNQPQHF
D: TRBD2; V: TRBV20-1; J: TRBJ2-5; size: once; DNA: TGCAGTGCAGGGGCTAGCGGGGACTTC; CDR3: CSAGASGDF
D: TRBD1; V: TRBV18; J: TRBJ1-1; size: NA; DNA: TGTGCCAGCTCACAGGGGACAGGGGTAGTCACTGAAGCTTTCTTT; CDR3: CASSQGTGVVTEAFF
D: TRBD1; V: TRBV5-1; J: TRBJ1-3; size: NA; DNA: TGCGCCAGCAGCTGGACAGGGAGCTCTGGAAACACCATATATTTT; CDR3: CASSWTGSSGNTIYF
D: NA; V: TRBV18; J: TRBJ2-7; size: NA; DNA: TGTGCCAGCTCACCCTCGGACAGTTCCTACGAGCAGTACTTC; CDR3: CASSPSDSSYEQYF
D: NA; V: TRBV30; J: TRBJ1-6; size: once; DNA: TGTGCCTGGGCCGGGAGTAGGTATAATTCACCCCTCCACTTT; CDR3: CAWAGSRYNSPLHF
D: NA; V: TRBV12-3/TRBV12-4; J: TRBJ1-2; size: NA; DNA: TGTGCCAGCAGTTTCACTACAAACTATGGCTACACCTTC; CDR3: CASSFTTNYGYTF
D: NA; V: TRBV4-1; J: TRBJ1-2; size: NA; DNA: TGCGCCAGCAGCCAAGATGAGAGGGAGGACTATGGCTACACCTTC; CDR3: CASSQDEREDYGYTF
D: TRBD2; V: TRBV5-8; J: TRBJ2-2; size: few; DNA: TGTGCCAGCAGCTTCACTAGCGACCACACCGGGGAGCTGTTTTTT; CDR3: CASSFTSDHTGELFF